This T cell receptor (beta chain) originates from a study of T cells after yellow fever vaccination. Study summary: Preparation used SMART-Seq v4 Ultra Low Input for the low-cell-number fractions.

UMIs and a universal primer site were added when TCR cDNA was made by 5'RACE template switching. A single record per CDR3 protein comes from TCRdb applying MiXCR to the 5' RACE reads. The repertoire holds around 260,000 distinct CDR3 sequences, with roughly 5% as singletons. The V gene's germline CDR1 is SGDLS and CDR2 YYNGEE. This CDR3 is 15 amino acids long. V dropped 0 bases and J dropped 2 bases, with 10 bases sitting between them. This receptor was taken from a young man who received the YFV17D yellow fever vaccine. This rearrangement joins TRBV9 to TRBJ2-3; D gene uncertain. The sample here was CD4+ T cells sorted from PBMCs, taken on the day of the yellow fever booster vaccination. The CDR3, as DNA: TGTGCCAGCAGCGTAGGTACCTCGCTCACAGATACGCAGTATTTT. It codes for CASSVGTSLTDTQYF.